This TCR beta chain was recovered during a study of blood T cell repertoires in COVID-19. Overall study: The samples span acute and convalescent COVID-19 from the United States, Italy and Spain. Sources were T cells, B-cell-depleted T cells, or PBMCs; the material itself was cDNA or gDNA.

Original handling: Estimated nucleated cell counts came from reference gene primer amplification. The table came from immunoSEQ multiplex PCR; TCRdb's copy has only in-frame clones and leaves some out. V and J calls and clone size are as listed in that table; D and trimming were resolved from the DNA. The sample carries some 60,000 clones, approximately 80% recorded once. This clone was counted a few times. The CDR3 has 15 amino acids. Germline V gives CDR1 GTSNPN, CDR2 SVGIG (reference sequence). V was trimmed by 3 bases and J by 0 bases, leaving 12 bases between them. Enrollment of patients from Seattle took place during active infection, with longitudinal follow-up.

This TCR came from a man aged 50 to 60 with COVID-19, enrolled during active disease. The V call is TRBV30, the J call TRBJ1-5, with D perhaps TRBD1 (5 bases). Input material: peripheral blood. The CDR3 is CAWSRGTDSNQPQHF. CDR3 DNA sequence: TGTGCCTGGAGCCGCGGGACGGATAGCAATCAGCCCCAGCATTTT.